This T cell receptor (beta chain) is from a study of blood T cells in healthy people across ages. This clonotype appeared a few times. The target antigen is unknown. Peripheral blood from each donor was collected in a volume of approximately 10 milliliters. Total RNA extracted from each sample amounted to at least 5 micrograms. CDR3 length: 14 amino acids. Trimming cost V 8 bases and J 4 bases, with 17 bases left between them. Next came a second PCR, run for about 7 to 12 cycles, which used a sample-barcoded 5' primer along with a J-beta primer mix. One entry per CDR3 protein results from TCRdb running MiXCR on the 5' RACE reads. This sample has more than 800,000 distinct CDR3 sequences, with around 28% found just once. Study conclusions and caveats: Getting older went along with TCR beta diversity per million T cells dropping roughly linearly. Strong correlation was found linking TCR beta diversity to naive T cell percentage.

This sequence was found in a woman older than 75 in good health. V is TRBV12-3 or TRBV12-4 and J is TRBJ1-1; tentative D call: TRBD1 (6 bases). The material sequenced was blood. CDR3 region: CASCFSQGPTEAFF. DNA for the CDR3: TGTGCCAGCTGCTTTTCACAGGGACCCACTGAAGCTTTCTTT.